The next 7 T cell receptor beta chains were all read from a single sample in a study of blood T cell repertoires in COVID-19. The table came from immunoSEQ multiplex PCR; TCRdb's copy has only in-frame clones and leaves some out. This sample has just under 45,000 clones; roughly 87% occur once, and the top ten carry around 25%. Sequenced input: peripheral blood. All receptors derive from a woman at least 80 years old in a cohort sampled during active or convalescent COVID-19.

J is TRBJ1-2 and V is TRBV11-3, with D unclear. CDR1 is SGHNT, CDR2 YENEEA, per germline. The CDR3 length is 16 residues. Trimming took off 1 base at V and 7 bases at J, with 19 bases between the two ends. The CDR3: CASSLVGTATYGGYTF. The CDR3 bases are TGTGCCAGCAGCTTAGTGGGCACCGCTACGTACGGTGGCTACACCTTC.

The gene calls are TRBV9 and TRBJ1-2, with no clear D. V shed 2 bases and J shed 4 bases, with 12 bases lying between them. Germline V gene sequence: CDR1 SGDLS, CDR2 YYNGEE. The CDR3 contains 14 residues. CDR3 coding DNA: TGTGCCAGCAGCGTTCAAGACACCCTCTATGGCTACACCTTC. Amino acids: CASSVQDTLYGYTF.

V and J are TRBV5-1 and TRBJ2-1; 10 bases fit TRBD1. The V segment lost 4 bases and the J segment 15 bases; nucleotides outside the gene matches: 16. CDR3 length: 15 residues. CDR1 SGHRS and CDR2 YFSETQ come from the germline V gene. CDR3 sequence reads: CASSPRDRGRLAGFF. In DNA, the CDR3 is TGCGCCAGCAGCCCCCGGGACAGGGGCCGTTTAGCTGGGTTCTTC. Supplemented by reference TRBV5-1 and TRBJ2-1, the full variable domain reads KAGVTQTPRYLIKTRGQQVTLSCSPISGHRSVSWYQQTPGQGLQFLFEYFSETQRNKGNFPGRFSGRQFSNSRSEMNVSTLELGDSALYLCASSPRDRGRLAGFFGPGTRLTVL.

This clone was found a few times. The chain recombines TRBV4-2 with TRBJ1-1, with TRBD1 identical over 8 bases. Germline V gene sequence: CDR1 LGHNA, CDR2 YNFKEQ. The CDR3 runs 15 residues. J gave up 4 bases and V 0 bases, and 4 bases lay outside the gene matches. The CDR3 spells CASSQDPGGFTEAFF. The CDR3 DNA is TGTGCCAGCAGCCAAGATCCAGGGGGCTTCACTGAAGCTTTCTTT.

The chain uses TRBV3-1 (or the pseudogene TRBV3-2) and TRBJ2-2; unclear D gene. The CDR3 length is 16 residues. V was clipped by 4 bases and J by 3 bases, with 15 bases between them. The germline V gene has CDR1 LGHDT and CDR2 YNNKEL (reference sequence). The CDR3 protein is CASSPGPRLDTGELFF. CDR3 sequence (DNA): TGTGCCAGCAGCCCTGGCCCGCGGTTGGACACCGGGGAGCTGTTTTTT.

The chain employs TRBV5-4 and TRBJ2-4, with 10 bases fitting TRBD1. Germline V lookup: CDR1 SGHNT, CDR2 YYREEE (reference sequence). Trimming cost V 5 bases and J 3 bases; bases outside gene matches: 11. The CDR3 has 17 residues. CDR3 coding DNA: TGTGCCAGCAGTTCCGACAGGGGGCGAGGTCTCAAAAACATTCAGTACTTC. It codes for CASSSDRGRGLKNIQYF.

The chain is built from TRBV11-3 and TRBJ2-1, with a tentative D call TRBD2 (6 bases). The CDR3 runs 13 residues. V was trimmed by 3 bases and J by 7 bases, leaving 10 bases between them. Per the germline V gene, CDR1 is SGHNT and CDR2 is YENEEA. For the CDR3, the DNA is TGTGCCAGCAGCTTTGGCGGGACTAATGAGCAGTTCTTC. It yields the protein CASSFGGTNEQFF.